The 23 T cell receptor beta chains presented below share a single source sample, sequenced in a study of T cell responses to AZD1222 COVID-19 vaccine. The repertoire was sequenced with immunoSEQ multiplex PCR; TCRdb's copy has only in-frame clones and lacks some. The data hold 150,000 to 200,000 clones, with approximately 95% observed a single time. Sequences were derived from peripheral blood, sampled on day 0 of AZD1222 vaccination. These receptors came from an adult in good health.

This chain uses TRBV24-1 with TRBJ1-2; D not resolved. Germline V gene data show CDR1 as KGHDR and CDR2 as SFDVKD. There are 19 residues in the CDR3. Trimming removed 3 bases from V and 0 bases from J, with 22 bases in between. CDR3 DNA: TGTGCCACCAGTGATCCCCGATACGACGAGTTAACACCTAACTATGGCTACACCTTC. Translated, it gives CATSDPRYDELTPNYGYTF.

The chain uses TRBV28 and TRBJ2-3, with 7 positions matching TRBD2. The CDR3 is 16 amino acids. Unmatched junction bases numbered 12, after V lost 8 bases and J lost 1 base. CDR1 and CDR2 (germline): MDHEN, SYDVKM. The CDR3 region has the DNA TGTGCCAGCTCTGCCATGGGCCGGGGGGGCACAGATACGCAGTATTTT. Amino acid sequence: CASSAMGRGGTDTQYF.

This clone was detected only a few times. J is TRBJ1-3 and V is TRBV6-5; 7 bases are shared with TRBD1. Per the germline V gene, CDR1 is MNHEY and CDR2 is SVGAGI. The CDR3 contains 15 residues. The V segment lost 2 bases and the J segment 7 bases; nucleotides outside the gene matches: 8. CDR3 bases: TGTGCCAGCAGTTACGATCGACAGGGTGGGAACACCATATATTTT. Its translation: CASSYDRQGGNTIYF.

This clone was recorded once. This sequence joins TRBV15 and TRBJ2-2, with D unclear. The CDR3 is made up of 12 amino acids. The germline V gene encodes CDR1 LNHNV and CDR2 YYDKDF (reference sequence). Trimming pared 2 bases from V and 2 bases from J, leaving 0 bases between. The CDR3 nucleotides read TGTGCCACCAGCAGAAACACCGGGGAGCTGTTTTTT. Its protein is CATSRNTGELFF.

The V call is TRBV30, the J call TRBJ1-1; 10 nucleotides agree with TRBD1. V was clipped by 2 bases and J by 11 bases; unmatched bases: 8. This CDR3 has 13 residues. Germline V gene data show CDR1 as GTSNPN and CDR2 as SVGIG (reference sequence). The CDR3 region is CAWSPRDRGSAFF. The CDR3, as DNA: TGTGCCTGGAGTCCCAGGGACAGGGGTTCGGCTTTCTTT. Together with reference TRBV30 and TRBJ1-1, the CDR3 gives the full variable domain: SQTIHQWPATLVQPVGSPLSLECTVEGTSNPNLYWYRQAAGRGLQLLFYSVGIGQISSEVPQNLSASRPQDRQFILSSKKLLLSDSGFYLCAWSPRDRGSAFFGQGTRLTVV.

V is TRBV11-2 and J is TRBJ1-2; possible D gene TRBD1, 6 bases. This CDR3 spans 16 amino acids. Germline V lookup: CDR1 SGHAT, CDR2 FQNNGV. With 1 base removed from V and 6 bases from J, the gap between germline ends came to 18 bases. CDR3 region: CASSLGPQGSTDGYTF. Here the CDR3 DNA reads TGTGCCAGCAGCTTAGGCCCACAGGGCTCTACCGATGGCTACACCTTC.

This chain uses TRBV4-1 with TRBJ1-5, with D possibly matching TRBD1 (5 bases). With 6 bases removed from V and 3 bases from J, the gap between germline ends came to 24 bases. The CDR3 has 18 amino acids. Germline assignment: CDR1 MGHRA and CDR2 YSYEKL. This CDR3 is CASSRFVIGTVNNQPQHF. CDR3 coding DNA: TGCGCCAGCAGTCGATTCGTAATAGGGACGGTAAACAATCAGCCCCAGCATTTT.

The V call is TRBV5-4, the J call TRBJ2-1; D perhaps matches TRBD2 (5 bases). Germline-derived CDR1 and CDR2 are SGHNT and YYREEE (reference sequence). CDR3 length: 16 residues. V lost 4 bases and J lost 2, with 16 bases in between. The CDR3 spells CASSLPSGGPYNEQFF. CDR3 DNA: TGTGCCAGCAGCCTCCCCAGCGGAGGCCCCTACAATGAGCAGTTCTTC.

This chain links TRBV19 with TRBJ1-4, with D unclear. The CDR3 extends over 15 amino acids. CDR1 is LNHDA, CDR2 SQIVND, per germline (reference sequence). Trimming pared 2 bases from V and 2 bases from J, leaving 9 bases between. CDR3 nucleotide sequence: TGTGCCAGTAGTATATTAACGGCCACTAATGAAAAACTGTTTTTT. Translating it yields CASSILTATNEKLFF.

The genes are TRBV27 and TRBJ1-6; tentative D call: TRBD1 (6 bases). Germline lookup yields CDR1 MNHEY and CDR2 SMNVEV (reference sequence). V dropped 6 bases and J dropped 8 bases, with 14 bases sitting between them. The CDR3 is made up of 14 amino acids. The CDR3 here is CASRPGVSDSPLHF. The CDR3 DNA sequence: TGTGCCAGCAGACCAGGGGTTTCTGATTCACCCCTCCACTTT.

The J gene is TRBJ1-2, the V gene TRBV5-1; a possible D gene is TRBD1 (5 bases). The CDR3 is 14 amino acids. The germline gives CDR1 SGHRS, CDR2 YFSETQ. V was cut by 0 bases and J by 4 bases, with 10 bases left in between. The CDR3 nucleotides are TGCGCCAGCAGCTTGGGGTACGGGACCTATGGCTACACCTTC. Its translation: CASSLGYGTYGYTF.

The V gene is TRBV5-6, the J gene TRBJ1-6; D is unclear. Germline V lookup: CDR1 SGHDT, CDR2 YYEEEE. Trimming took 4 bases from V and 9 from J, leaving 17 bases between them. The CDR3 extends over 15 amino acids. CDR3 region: CASSPTGAWGSPLHF. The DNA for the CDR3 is TGTGCCAGCAGCCCGACCGGAGCGTGGGGTTCACCCCTCCACTTT.

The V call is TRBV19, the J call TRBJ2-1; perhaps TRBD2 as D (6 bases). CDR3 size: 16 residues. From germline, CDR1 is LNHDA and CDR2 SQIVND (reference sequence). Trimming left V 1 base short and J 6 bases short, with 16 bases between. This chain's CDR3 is CASSIGHSGTSNEQFF. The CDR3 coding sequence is TGTGCCAGTAGTATAGGACATAGCGGAACTTCCAATGAGCAGTTCTTC.

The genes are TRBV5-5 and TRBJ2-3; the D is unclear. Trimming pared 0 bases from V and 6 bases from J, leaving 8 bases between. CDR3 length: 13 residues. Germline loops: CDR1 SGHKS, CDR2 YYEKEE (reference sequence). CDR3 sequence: CASSLEWVDTQYF. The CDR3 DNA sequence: TGTGCCAGCAGCTTGGAATGGGTTGATACGCAGTATTTT.

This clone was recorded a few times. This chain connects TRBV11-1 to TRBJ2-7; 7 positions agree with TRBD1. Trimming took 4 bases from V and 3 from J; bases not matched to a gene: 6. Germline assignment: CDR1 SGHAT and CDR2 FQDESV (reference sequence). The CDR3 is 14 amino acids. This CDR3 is CASSWDREDYEQYF. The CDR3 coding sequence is TGTGCCAGCAGCTGGGACAGAGAGGACTACGAGCAGTACTTC.

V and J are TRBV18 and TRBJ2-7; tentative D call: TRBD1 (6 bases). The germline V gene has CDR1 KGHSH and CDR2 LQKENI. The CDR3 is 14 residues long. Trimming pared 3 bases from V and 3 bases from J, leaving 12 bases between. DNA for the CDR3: TGTGCCAGCTCACCTACACAGGGAATCTACGAGCAGTACTTC. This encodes CASSPTQGIYEQYF.

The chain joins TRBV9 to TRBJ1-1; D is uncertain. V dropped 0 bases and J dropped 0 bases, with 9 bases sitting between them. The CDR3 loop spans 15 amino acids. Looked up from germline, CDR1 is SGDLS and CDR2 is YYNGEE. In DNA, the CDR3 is TGTGCCAGCAGCGTAGTGGGCAGGATGAACACTGAAGCTTTCTTT. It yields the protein CASSVVGRMNTEAFF.

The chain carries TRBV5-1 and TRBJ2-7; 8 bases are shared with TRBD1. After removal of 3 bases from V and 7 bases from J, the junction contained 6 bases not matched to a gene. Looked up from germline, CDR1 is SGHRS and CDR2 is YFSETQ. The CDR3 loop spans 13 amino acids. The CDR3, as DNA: TGCGCCAGCAGCTCTTTACAGGGGGTAGAGCAGTACTTC. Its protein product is CASSSLQGVEQYF. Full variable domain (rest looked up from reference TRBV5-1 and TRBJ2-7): KAGVTQTPRYLIKTRGQQVTLSCSPISGHRSVSWYQQTPGQGLQFLFEYFSETQRNKGNFPGRFSGRQFSNSRSEMNVSTLELGDSALYLCASSSLQGVEQYFGPGTRLTVT.

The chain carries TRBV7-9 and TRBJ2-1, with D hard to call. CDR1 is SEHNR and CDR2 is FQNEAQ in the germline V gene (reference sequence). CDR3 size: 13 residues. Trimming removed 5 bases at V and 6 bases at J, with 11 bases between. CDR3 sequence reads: CASSATNSNEQFF. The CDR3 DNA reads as TGTGCCAGCAGCGCCACTAACTCCAATGAGCAGTTCTTC.

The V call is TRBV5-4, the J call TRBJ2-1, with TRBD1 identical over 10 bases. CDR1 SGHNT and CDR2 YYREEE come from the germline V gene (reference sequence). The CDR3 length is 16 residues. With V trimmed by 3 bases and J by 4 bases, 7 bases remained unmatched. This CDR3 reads CASSSSRDRGYNEQFF. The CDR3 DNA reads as TGTGCCAGCAGCTCGAGCCGGGACAGGGGTTACAATGAGCAGTTCTTC.

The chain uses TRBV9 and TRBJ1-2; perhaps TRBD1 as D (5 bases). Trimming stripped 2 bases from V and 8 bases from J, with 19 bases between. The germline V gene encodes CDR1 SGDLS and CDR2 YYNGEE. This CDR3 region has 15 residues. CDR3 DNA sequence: TGTGCCAGCAGCGTTACAGGTACGGGGACTACCGGCTACACCTTC. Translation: CASSVTGTGTTGYTF.

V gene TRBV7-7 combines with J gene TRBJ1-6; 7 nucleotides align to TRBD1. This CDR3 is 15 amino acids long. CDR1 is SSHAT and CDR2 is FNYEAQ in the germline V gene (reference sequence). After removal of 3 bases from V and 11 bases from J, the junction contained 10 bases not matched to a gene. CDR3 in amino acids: CASSFEDRRWAPLHF. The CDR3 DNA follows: TGTGCCAGCAGCTTCGAGGACAGGCGATGGGCACCCCTCCACTTT.

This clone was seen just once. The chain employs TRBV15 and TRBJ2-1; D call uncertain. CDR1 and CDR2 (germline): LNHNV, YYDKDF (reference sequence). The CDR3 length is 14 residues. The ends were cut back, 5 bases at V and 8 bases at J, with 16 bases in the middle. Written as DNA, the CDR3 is TGTGCCACCAGCGGAACCTCTAGACCCGATGAGCAGTTCTTC. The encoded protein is CATSGTSRPDEQFF.